Below, 21 T cell receptor beta chains from the same sample are listed, as sequenced in a study of blood T cell repertoires in COVID-19. TCRdb's copy holds only in-frame clones and misses some; the assay was immunoSEQ multiplex PCR. The sample contains around 86,000 clones, around 85% of which appear only once. Sequenced sample: peripheral blood. These receptors came from a man older than 75 with acute or convalescent COVID-19.

This clone was observed once. The CDR3 DNA follows: TGTGCCAGCAGCCCCAGACAGGCCACCTATGGCTACACCTTC. Encoded protein: CASSPRQATYGYTF. The chain couples TRBV28 to TRBJ1-2; D is perhaps TRBD1 (6 bases). From germline, CDR1 is MDHEN and CDR2 SYDVKM. V was trimmed by 6 bases and J by 4 bases, leaving 15 bases between them. The CDR3 loop spans 14 amino acids.

In DNA form, the CDR3 reads TGTGCCAGCAGCTTAAGGTGGGGGGATCAGCCCCAGCATTTT. It is translated as CASSLRWGDQPQHF. The V gene is TRBV7-2, the J gene TRBJ1-5; weak D call: TRBD1 (5 bases). V lost 2 bases to trimming and J lost 5 bases, with 10 bases between them. CDR3 length: 14 amino acids. Looked up from germline, CDR1 is SGHTA and CDR2 is FQGNSA.

This CDR3 is CASSLIGETDTQYF. DNA of the CDR3: TGTGCCAGCAGCTTAATCGGGGAAACCGATACGCAGTATTTT. This sequence joins TRBV11-2 and TRBJ2-3; D is possibly TRBD2 (5 bases). CDR1 is SGHAT, CDR2 FQNNGV, per germline. Trimming stripped 2 bases from V and 6 bases from J, with 12 bases between. The CDR3 has 14 amino acids.

This rearrangement joins TRBV4-2 to TRBJ2-2; TRBD2 agrees at 11 bases. This CDR3 is built from 16 residues. The V gene's germline CDR1 is LGHNA and CDR2 YNFKEQ. Trimming cost V 4 bases and J 4 bases; bases outside gene matches: 5. The CDR3 loop is CASSLETSGTTGELFF. CDR3 DNA sequence: TGTGCCAGCAGCCTTGAGACTAGCGGGACCACCGGGGAGCTGTTTTTT.

V is TRBV9 and J is TRBJ2-3; 7 bases align to TRBD1. With 0 bases clipped from V and 0 bases from J, the junction kept 1 base outside the gene matches. Germline CDR1 reads SGDLS; CDR2 reads YYNGEE. CDR3 length: 15 residues. The CDR3 DNA follows: TGTGCCAGCAGCGTAGAGGGGGCCAGCACAGATACGCAGTATTTT. Amino acids: CASSVEGASTDTQYF.

This clone has just a few counts. The chain employs TRBV19 and TRBJ1-5; no reliable D call. CDR1 LNHDA and CDR2 SQIVND come from the germline V gene (reference sequence). The CDR3 is 15 residues long. Trimming removed 6 bases from V and 4 bases from J, with 16 bases in between. CDR3 residues: CASRLHLPGNQPQHF. The CDR3 DNA reads TGTGCCAGTAGATTACACCTCCCGGGAAATCAGCCCCAGCATTTT. The variable domain in full, with the rest retrieved from reference TRBV19 and TRBJ1-5, is DGGITQSPKYLFRKEGQNVTLSCEQNLNHDAMYWYRQDPGQGLRLIYYSQIVNDFQKGDIAEGYSVSREKKESFPLTVTSAQKNPTAFYLCASRLHLPGNQPQHFGDGTRLSIL.

Within the sample, this clone is medium-sized. This sequence joins TRBV7-2 and TRBJ2-3; 7 bases align to TRBD2. CDR1 is SGHTA and CDR2 is FQGNSA in the germline V gene. J lost 0 bases, V lost 2 bases, and 5 bases had no gene match. The CDR3 covers 16 residues. CDR3 sequence reads: CASSLLGGDSTDTQYF. The CDR3 nucleotides are TGTGCCAGCAGCTTACTGGGGGGGGACAGCACAGATACGCAGTATTTT.

The V and J genes are TRBV30 and TRBJ2-4, with 9 bases aligning to TRBD1. Germline CDR1 is GTSNPN and CDR2 is SVGIG (reference sequence). The CDR3 covers 14 residues. After removal of 3 bases from V and 6 bases from J, the junction contained 6 bases not matched to a gene. The CDR3 nucleotides read TGTGCCTGGAGACGGGACAGGGCGGGAAACATTCAGTACTTC. As protein: CAWRRDRAGNIQYF. The whole variable domain, remainder taken from reference TRBV30 and TRBJ2-4, is SQTIHQWPATLVQPVGSPLSLECTVEGTSNPNLYWYRQAAGRGLQLLFYSVGIGQISSEVPQNLSASRPQDRQFILSSKKLLLSDSGFYLCAWRRDRAGNIQYFGAGTRLSVL.

The J gene is TRBJ2-2, the V gene TRBV27, with 7 bases aligning to TRBD2. The V gene's germline CDR1 is MNHEY and CDR2 SMNVEV (reference sequence). With 2 bases clipped from V and 7 bases from J, the junction kept 10 bases outside the gene matches. This CDR3 contains 16 residues. The CDR3 sequence is CASSLGGTSAGGELFF. CDR3 sequence (DNA): TGTGCCAGCAGTTTAGGGGGAACTAGCGCGGGCGGGGAGCTGTTTTTT.

The gene calls are TRBV27 and TRBJ2-4; 9 bases are a match to TRBD1. This CDR3 is built from 15 residues. The J segment lost 3 bases and the V segment lost 7 bases, leaving 7 bases of the junction unmatched. Germline V gene data show CDR1 as MNHEY and CDR2 as SMNVEV (reference sequence). This CDR3 reads CASKDRGSFKNIQYF. Written as DNA, the CDR3 is TGTGCCAGCAAGGACAGGGGATCGTTCAAAAACATTCAGTACTTC.

J is TRBJ2-3 and V is TRBV9; TRBD2 matches 11 bases. The CDR3 contains 15 residues. Germline CDR1 reads SGDLS; CDR2 reads YYNGEE. The J segment lost 5 bases and the V segment lost 4 bases, leaving 6 bases of the junction unmatched. This chain's CDR3 is CASSPLAGGGDTQYF. The CDR3 DNA sequence: TGTGCCAGCAGCCCCCTAGCGGGAGGCGGAGATACGCAGTATTTT.

The J gene is TRBJ2-1, the V gene TRBV3-1 (or the pseudogene TRBV3-2), with a possible D match to TRBD1 (5 bases). Trimming removed 1 base at V and 8 bases at J, with 15 bases between. The CDR3 extends over 15 amino acids. Germline V gives CDR1 LGHDT, CDR2 YNNKEL (reference sequence). CDR3 DNA: TGTGCCAGCAGCCAAGGAGGTGGCAGGGCGGATGAGCAGTTCTTC. Amino acids: CASSQGGGRADEQFF.

This chain links TRBV28 with TRBJ1-4, with 8 positions matching TRBD1. Germline trimming cut 3 bases from V and 7 bases from J; bases unmatched to any gene: 10. The CDR3 runs to 16 residues. Germline CDR1 and CDR2: MDHEN and SYDVKM. CDR3 coding DNA: TGTGCCAGCAGTTTCTTCCTCGGACAGGGTTCTGAAAAACTGTTTTTT. Translating it yields CASSFFLGQGSEKLFF.

The gene calls are TRBV6-5 and TRBJ2-7; 11 nucleotides agree with TRBD2. The V gene end was trimmed by 5 bases and the J gene end by 5 bases; junction bases not matched to a gene: 5. Germline CDR1 is MNHEY and CDR2 is SVGAGI. CDR3 length: 14 residues. The CDR3 reads CASSPLAGVNEQYF. CDR3 DNA sequence: TGTGCCAGCAGTCCACTAGCGGGAGTAAACGAGCAGTACTTC.

This clone was counted only a few times. V and J are TRBV6-2 or TRBV6-3 and TRBJ1-2; unclear D gene. The germline V gene has CDR1 MNHEY and CDR2 SVGEGT. Trimming left V 5 bases short and J 8 bases short, with 12 bases between. There are 12 residues in the CDR3. The CDR3 sequence: CASSDRVWGYTF. The DNA for the CDR3 is TGTGCCAGCAGTGACCGGGTCTGGGGCTACACCTTC.

The chain links TRBV7-2 to TRBJ2-3; D is uncertain. The V gene's germline CDR1 is SGHTA and CDR2 FQGNSA. CDR3 length: 14 amino acids. With 3 bases removed from V and 0 bases from J, the gap between germline ends came to 7 bases. This CDR3 is CASSFASSTDTQYF. CDR3 bases: TGTGCCAGCAGCTTCGCGTCTAGCACAGATACGCAGTATTTT. The full variable domain, its missing parts supplied by reference TRBV7-2 and TRBJ2-3, is GAGVSQSPSNKVTEKGKDVELRCDPISGHTALYWYRQSLGQGLEFLIYFQGNSAPDKSGLPSDRFSAERTGGSVSTLTIQRTQQEDSAVYLCASSFASSTDTQYFGPGTRLTVL.

CDR3 in DNA: TGTGCCAGCACCCCTAGCGGGAGTGTATACGAGCAGTACTTC. Translated, it gives CASTPSGSVYEQYF. The chain uses TRBV6-5 and TRBJ2-7; 10 positions match TRBD2. Per the germline V gene, CDR1 is MNHEY and CDR2 is SVGAGI. This CDR3 spans 14 amino acids. Trimming cost V 7 bases and J 4 bases; bases outside gene matches: 7.

This clone was found once. The chain links TRBV10-3 to TRBJ2-7; TRBD2 agrees at 8 bases. The CDR3 is 14 residues long. J gave up 4 bases and V 3 bases, and 5 bases lay outside the gene matches. Per germline, CDR1 ENHRY and CDR2 SYGVKD. CDR3 coding DNA: TGTGCCATCAGTGACCGGGGGGGAGGGTACGAGCAGTACTTC. As protein: CAISDRGGGYEQYF.

The V gene is TRBV5-4, the J gene TRBJ1-2, with 9 bases lining up with TRBD1. The V gene's germline CDR1 is SGHNT and CDR2 YYREEE (reference sequence). The CDR3 is made up of 15 amino acids. V shed 4 bases, J shed 2 bases, and the junction held 6 bases outside the gene matches. The chain's CDR3 is CASSVDRGPNYGYTF. DNA for the CDR3: TGTGCCAGCAGCGTGGACAGGGGCCCGAACTATGGCTACACCTTC.

This clone turned up a few times. This chain links TRBV9 with TRBJ2-7; the match to TRBD1 covers 7 bases. Germline V CDR1 and CDR2: SGDLS, YYNGEE. J was trimmed by 8 bases and V by 3 bases; bases with no gene match: 20. The length of the CDR3 is 17 residues. Here the CDR3 DNA reads TGTGCCAGCAGCGCCGACGTATCCACAGGGGTTGGTTCTAAGCAGTACTTC. As protein: CASSADVSTGVGSKQYF.

This rearrangement joins TRBV10-2 to TRBJ2-3, with 14 bases lining up with TRBD2. Germline CDR1 reads WSHSY; CDR2 reads SAAADI. Germline trimming cut 10 bases from V and 0 bases from J; bases unmatched to any gene: 6. This CDR3 spans 16 amino acids. As DNA, the CDR3 is TGCGCCATTGGGGGACTAGCGGGAGAGAGCACAGATACGCAGTATTTT. Translating it yields CAIGGLAGESTDTQYF.